Here is one T cell receptor beta chain with its context. Researchers ran the PCR with 60 Vbeta and 13 Jbeta primers. Profiling relied on immunoSEQ multiplex PCR, and the TCRdb table lists in-frame clones only, not all of them. The sample includes around 140,000 clones, more than 70% seen only once; the top ten take approximately 2.5%. Germline V lookup: CDR1 SGDLS, CDR2 YYNGEE. The CDR3 spans 17 residues. With 5 bases clipped from V and 4 bases from J, the junction kept 9 bases outside the gene matches. This record belongs to a study of cytomegalovirus exposure and HLA in healthy donors. As for the donors, each was a healthy bone marrow donor.

What was sequenced was PBMCs. J is TRBJ2-3 and V is TRBV9; 14 nucleotides agree with TRBD2. The sequence came from a man aged 45-65 years in good health and CMV-seronegative. The CDR3 region is CASSRTSGGPVADTQYF. CDR3 in DNA: TGTGCCAGCAGTCGGACTAGCGGGGGGCCCGTGGCAGATACGCAGTATTTT.